Listed here are 5 T cell receptor beta chains from one sample, sequenced in a study of blood T cell repertoires in COVID-19. TCRdb keeps only in-frame clones here, not all; method: immunoSEQ multiplex PCR. The data hold 200,000 or so clones, with around 84% observed a single time. The sample comprised peripheral blood. These receptors originate from a human donor in a cohort sampled during active COVID-19.

The chain joins TRBV5-8 to TRBJ2-1; 9 bases align to TRBD2. This CDR3 comprises 15 residues. CDR1 is SGHTS, CDR2 YDEGEE, per germline. After removal of 5 bases from V and 3 bases from J, the junction contained 6 bases not matched to a gene. The DNA of the CDR3 is TGTGCCAGCAGACTGGGACTAGCAGACTACAATGAGCAGTTCTTC. This encodes CASRLGLADYNEQFF.

This clone occurred many times. The chain couples TRBV10-3 to TRBJ2-7, with 10 bases matching TRBD1. Germline V gene lookup returns CDR1 ENHRY and CDR2 SYGVKD. The CDR3 spans 14 residues. V shed 5 bases, J shed 1 base, and the junction held 2 bases outside the gene matches. CDR3 protein: CAISQDRGSYEQYF. In DNA form, the CDR3 reads TGTGCCATCAGTCAGGACAGGGGGTCCTACGAGCAGTACTTC.

This clone appeared a few times. This chain connects TRBV11-2 to TRBJ2-3, with D perhaps matching TRBD1 (5 bases). Germline assignment: CDR1 SGHAT and CDR2 FQNNGV. Trimming left V 5 bases short and J 0 bases short, with 12 bases between. The CDR3 length is 15 residues. In DNA, the CDR3 is TGTGCCAGCAGCCGACAGTCCCATAGCACAGATACGCAGTATTTT. Translating gives CASSRQSHSTDTQYF. Complete variable domain (other parts from reference TRBV11-2 and TRBJ2-3): EAGVAQSPRYKIIEKRQSVAFWCNPISGHATLYWYQQILGQGPKLLIQFQNNGVVDDSQLPKDRFSAERLKGVDSTLKIQPAKLEDSAVYLCASSRQSHSTDTQYFGPGTRLTVL.

The chain recombines TRBV30 with TRBJ1-6; D unresolved. There are 12 residues in the CDR3. Trimming cost V 1 base and J 13 bases, with 11 bases left between them. Looked up from germline, CDR1 is GTSNPN and CDR2 is SVGIG (reference sequence). The CDR3 region has the DNA TGTGCCTGGAGTGACGCGGGGTCTCCCCTCCACTTT. Encoded protein: CAWSDAGSPLHF.

The CDR3 sequence is CASSDSRDTQYF. The CDR3 coding sequence is TGCGCCAGCAGCGACTCCCGGGATACGCAGTATTTT. The V call is TRBV10-2, the J call TRBJ2-3; D is unclear. The CDR3 consists of 12 residues. Germline CDR1 is WSHSY and CDR2 is SAAADI. Trimming removed 6 bases at V and 6 bases at J, with 10 bases between.